Listed below are T cell receptor beta chains from one sample, sequenced in a study of spatial heterogeneity in lung cancer. TCRdb processed the 5' RACE reads anew with MiXCR; each CDR3 protein has one entry. Among approximately 92,000 distinct CDR3 sequences listed, approximately 12% were seen once. This specimen was PBMCs, taken at surgery. The receptors derive from a male donor with early-stage non-small cell lung cancer. Each CDR3 is given with its conserved first and last residue. Each record gives: D gene, clone size, J gene, V gene, CDR3 DNA, CDR3 protein. The D gene is left open where the match is weak. Not every row has a clone size; where given, it reads once, few, many or a size class.

D gene: TRBD1; clone size: few; J gene: TRBJ1-2; V gene: TRBV19; CDR3 DNA: TGTGCCACCTCAATACAGGGGGATTATGGCTACACCTTC; CDR3 protein: CATSIQGDYGYTF
D gene: TRBD1; clone size: -; J gene: TRBJ2-1; V gene: TRBV6-5; CDR3 DNA: TGTGCCAGCAGCCTGAGACAGGGGATAAATGAGCAGTTCTTC; CDR3 protein: CASSLRQGINEQFF
D gene: -; clone size: few; J gene: TRBJ2-5; V gene: TRBV7-3; CDR3 DNA: TGTGCCAGCAGCTTACACAGTCAAGAGACCCAGTACTTC; CDR3 protein: CASSLHSQETQYF
D gene: -; clone size: many; J gene: TRBJ2-3; V gene: TRBV5-1; CDR3 DNA: TGCGCCAGCAGCTTGGCTAGCGGCACAGATACGCAGTATTTT; CDR3 protein: CASSLASGTDTQYF
D gene: TRBD1; clone size: few; J gene: TRBJ2-7; V gene: TRBV10-3; CDR3 DNA: TGTGCCATCAGAACGACAGGGCCTACCTACGAGCAGTACTTC; CDR3 protein: CAIRTTGPTYEQYF
D gene: TRBD1; clone size: many; J gene: TRBJ2-7; V gene: TRBV10-3; CDR3 DNA: TGTGCCATCAGTGAAGGGACAGGTTCCTACGAGCAGTACTTC; CDR3 protein: CAISEGTGSYEQYF
D gene: -; clone size: -; J gene: TRBJ1-4; V gene: TRBV20-1; CDR3 DNA: TGCAGTGCTAGCGCGAGTTCGGGTGACAAACTGTTTTTT; CDR3 protein: CSASASSGDKLFF
D gene: -; clone size: -; J gene: TRBJ2-5; V gene: TRBV7-2; CDR3 DNA: TGTGCCAGCAGCTTAACGATAGCGGTACAAGAGACCCAGTACTTC; CDR3 protein: CASSLTIAVQETQYF
D gene: -; clone size: many; J gene: TRBJ1-3; V gene: TRBV5-1; CDR3 DNA: TGCGCCAGCAGCTTGGGGGAGTCTGGAAACACCATATATTTT; CDR3 protein: CASSLGESGNTIYF
D gene: TRBD2; clone size: -; J gene: TRBJ2-7; V gene: TRBV4-3; CDR3 DNA: TGCGCCAGCAGCCCCATAGCGGGAGTATACGAGCAGTACTTC; CDR3 protein: CASSPIAGVYEQYF
D gene: TRBD2; clone size: few; J gene: TRBJ2-1; V gene: TRBV6-2/TRBV6-3; CDR3 DNA: TGTGCCAGCCTACTAGCGGGGGCCAATGAGCAGTTCTTC; CDR3 protein: CASLLAGANEQFF
D gene: -; clone size: -; J gene: TRBJ1-5; V gene: TRBV20-1; CDR3 DNA: TGCAGTGCTAGAGATCAGATTGGCGGCAATCAGCCCCAGCATTTT; CDR3 protein: CSARDQIGGNQPQHF
D gene: -; clone size: -; J gene: TRBJ1-6; V gene: TRBV5-1; CDR3 DNA: TGCGCCAGCAGCCTGGATGGGGCCGATAATTCACCCCTCCACTTT; CDR3 protein: CASSLDGADNSPLHF
D gene: -; clone size: many; J gene: TRBJ2-1; V gene: TRBV2; CDR3 DNA: TGTGCCAGCAGTCAAGACTCGAATGAGCAGTTCTTC; CDR3 protein: CASSQDSNEQFF
D gene: -; clone size: -; J gene: TRBJ2-5; V gene: TRBV12-3/TRBV12-4; CDR3 DNA: TGTGCCAGCCGACAGACCCAGTACTTC; CDR3 protein: CASRQTQYF
D gene: -; clone size: many; J gene: TRBJ2-7; V gene: TRBV11-2; CDR3 DNA: TGTGCCAGCAGCTTCCCGGGACTGCATTACGAGCAGTACTTC; CDR3 protein: CASSFPGLHYEQYF
D gene: -; clone size: -; J gene: TRBJ2-4; V gene: TRBV6-5; CDR3 DNA: TGTGCCAGCAGTTACTCTGGGGTTTTAGCCAAAAACATTCAGTACTTC; CDR3 protein: CASSYSGVLAKNIQYF
D gene: -; clone size: few; J gene: TRBJ2-7; V gene: TRBV5-1; CDR3 DNA: TGCGCCAGCAGCCCCCAAGCGTACAGCTCCTACGAGCAGTACTTC; CDR3 protein: CASSPQAYSSYEQYF
D gene: TRBD2; clone size: -; J gene: TRBJ2-5; V gene: TRBV28; CDR3 DNA: TGTGCCAGCAGTTTACCGACCTTACTAGCGGGAGGCCCCTTACAAGAGACCCAGTACTTC; CDR3 protein: CASSLPTLLAGGPLQETQYF
D gene: TRBD2; clone size: medium-sized; J gene: TRBJ2-2; V gene: TRBV28; CDR3 DNA: TGTGCCAGCAGTCCGACTAGCGGGCCCTGGGGGGAGCTGTTTTTT; CDR3 protein: CASSPTSGPWGELFF
D gene: TRBD2; clone size: -; J gene: TRBJ2-3; V gene: TRBV11-2; CDR3 DNA: TGTGCCAGCAGGTCGAGGGGGACTAGCGAGGGGGAAAGCACAGATACGCAGTATTTT; CDR3 protein: CASRSRGTSEGESTDTQYF
D gene: TRBD1; clone size: many; J gene: TRBJ2-7; V gene: TRBV20-1; CDR3 DNA: TGCAGTGTCCAGGGACAGGGAGGCCGCGAGCAGTACTTC; CDR3 protein: CSVQGQGGREQYF
D gene: TRBD1; clone size: -; J gene: TRBJ2-6; V gene: TRBV12-3/TRBV12-4; CDR3 DNA: TGTGCCAGCAGCCCGGGACAGGGTTCCTCTGGGGCCAACGTCCTGACTTTC; CDR3 protein: CASSPGQGSSGANVLTF
D gene: -; clone size: -; J gene: TRBJ1-2; V gene: TRBV11-2; CDR3 DNA: TGTGCCAGCAGCTTAGAGTATGGGGGCTATGGCTACACCTTC; CDR3 protein: CASSLEYGGYGYTF
D gene: -; clone size: many; J gene: TRBJ2-1; V gene: TRBV20-1; CDR3 DNA: TGCAGTGCTAGATATGGGTTCAATGAGCAGTTCTTC; CDR3 protein: CSARYGFNEQFF
D gene: TRBD1; clone size: few; J gene: TRBJ2-7; V gene: TRBV7-6; CDR3 DNA: TGTGCCAGCAGCTTAGCAGCCAGGGGGCATCACTACGAGCAGTACTTC; CDR3 protein: CASSLAARGHHYEQYF
D gene: -; clone size: many; J gene: TRBJ1-2; V gene: TRBV3-1; CDR3 DNA: TGTGCCAGCAGCCGGGGCACAGGAGGCTATGGCTACACCTTC; CDR3 protein: CASSRGTGGYGYTF
D gene: TRBD1; clone size: few; J gene: TRBJ1-4; V gene: TRBV7-2; CDR3 DNA: TGTGCCAGCAGCCCCAGACAGGGCTTCGAAAAACTGTTTTTT; CDR3 protein: CASSPRQGFEKLFF
D gene: -; clone size: -; J gene: TRBJ2-7; V gene: TRBV6-1; CDR3 DNA: TGTGCCAGCAGTGTAAGGGACATCTACGAGCAGTACTTC; CDR3 protein: CASSVRDIYEQYF
D gene: TRBD1; clone size: few; J gene: TRBJ2-3; V gene: TRBV10-3; CDR3 DNA: TGTGCCATCAGTGGGGACAGCTTCACAGATACGCAGTATTTT; CDR3 protein: CAISGDSFTDTQYF
D gene: -; clone size: few; J gene: TRBJ2-7; V gene: TRBV28; CDR3 DNA: TGTGCCAGCAGTAGTCCGAATCAGGGCCCCCGAGAGCAGTACTTC; CDR3 protein: CASSSPNQGPREQYF
D gene: -; clone size: few; J gene: TRBJ2-3; V gene: TRBV3-1; CDR3 DNA: TGTGCCAGCAGCCAAGGGAAACTCCTCACTAGCACAGATACGCAGTATTTT; CDR3 protein: CASSQGKLLTSTDTQYF
D gene: -; clone size: -; J gene: TRBJ2-5; V gene: TRBV12-3/TRBV12-4; CDR3 DNA: TGTGCCAGCAGTATACGGGAGACCCAGTACTTC; CDR3 protein: CASSIRETQYF
D gene: -; clone size: few; J gene: TRBJ2-1; V gene: TRBV7-3; CDR3 DNA: TGTGCCAGCAGCTTAAGCCCCGGGACCGGCGGGAATGAGCAGTTCTTC; CDR3 protein: CASSLSPGTGGNEQFF
D gene: -; clone size: -; J gene: TRBJ1-1; V gene: TRBV20-1; CDR3 DNA: TGCAGTGCTCAGGACCGCCGTGGGAACACTGAAGCTTTCTTT; CDR3 protein: CSAQDRRGNTEAFF
D gene: TRBD1; clone size: few; J gene: TRBJ2-7; V gene: TRBV18; CDR3 DNA: TGTGCCAGCTCATCAACGACAGGGGAATCATACGAGCAGTACTTC; CDR3 protein: CASSSTTGESYEQYF
D gene: TRBD1; clone size: many; J gene: TRBJ1-5; V gene: TRBV27; CDR3 DNA: TGTGCCAGCAGTCGGACAGGGCTTGAGCAGCCCCAGCATTTT; CDR3 protein: CASSRTGLEQPQHF
D gene: TRBD2; clone size: few; J gene: TRBJ2-7; V gene: TRBV20-1; CDR3 DNA: TGCAGTGCTGGGACGACTAGCGACTACGAGCAGTACTTC; CDR3 protein: CSAGTTSDYEQYF
D gene: TRBD1; clone size: -; J gene: TRBJ1-1; V gene: TRBV20-1; CDR3 DNA: TGCAGTGCTCCCCACCCCGGACAGGGGATGGACACTGAAGCTTTCTTT; CDR3 protein: CSAPHPGQGMDTEAFF
D gene: -; clone size: few; J gene: TRBJ2-3; V gene: TRBV2; CDR3 DNA: TGTGCCAGCAGTTCACAGGGCCAACACACAGATACGCAGTATTTT; CDR3 protein: CASSSQGQHTDTQYF
D gene: -; clone size: -; J gene: TRBJ2-5; V gene: TRBV20-1; CDR3 DNA: TGCAGTGCTAGAGATCCAAGGACGGGGGAGACCCAGTACTTC; CDR3 protein: CSARDPRTGETQYF
D gene: TRBD1; clone size: -; J gene: TRBJ2-1; V gene: TRBV5-1; CDR3 DNA: TGCGCCAGCAGCTTGGGACAGGGGAGGCACAATGAGCAGTTCTTC; CDR3 protein: CASSLGQGRHNEQFF
D gene: -; clone size: few; J gene: TRBJ1-2; V gene: TRBV7-2; CDR3 DNA: TGTGCCAGCAGCCCAGATGGGTCTAGCTATGGCTACACCTTC; CDR3 protein: CASSPDGSSYGYTF
D gene: TRBD1; clone size: many; J gene: TRBJ1-2; V gene: TRBV20-1; CDR3 DNA: TGCAGTGCTAGAGATACAGGGGGAAATGGCTACACCTTC; CDR3 protein: CSARDTGGNGYTF
D gene: -; clone size: few; J gene: TRBJ2-2; V gene: TRBV12-3/TRBV12-4; CDR3 DNA: TGTGCCAGCAGGACGACAGGCCGGCCCGGGGAGCTGTTTTTT; CDR3 protein: CASRTTGRPGELFF
D gene: TRBD1; clone size: -; J gene: TRBJ2-2; V gene: TRBV12-3/TRBV12-4; CDR3 DNA: TGTGCCAGCAGTGGACAGGCACCCGGGGAGCTGTTTTTT; CDR3 protein: CASSGQAPGELFF
D gene: TRBD2; clone size: few; J gene: TRBJ2-7; V gene: TRBV12-3/TRBV12-4; CDR3 DNA: TGTGCCAGCAGTTCCATTACTAGCGGGAGGCGCTCCTACGAGCAGTACTTC; CDR3 protein: CASSSITSGRRSYEQYF
D gene: TRBD1; clone size: -; J gene: TRBJ2-4; V gene: TRBV30; CDR3 DNA: TGTGCCTGGAGTGTCTCCGGACAGGGCATTCAGTACTTC; CDR3 protein: CAWSVSGQGIQYF
D gene: TRBD1; clone size: few; J gene: TRBJ1-3; V gene: TRBV11-2; CDR3 DNA: TGTGCCAGCAGCATAGACAGGGTAGAGGCTGGAAACACCATATATTTT; CDR3 protein: CASSIDRVEAGNTIYF
D gene: -; clone size: -; J gene: TRBJ2-5; V gene: TRBV12-3/TRBV12-4; CDR3 DNA: TGTGCCAGCAGTTGGCAAGAGACCCAGTACTTC; CDR3 protein: CASSWQETQYF
D gene: -; clone size: -; J gene: TRBJ2-6; V gene: TRBV15; CDR3 DNA: TGTGCCACCAGCAGACTCCATTTGAGCTCTGGGGCCAACGTCCTGACTTTC; CDR3 protein: CATSRLHLSSGANVLTF
D gene: -; clone size: -; J gene: TRBJ1-2; V gene: TRBV29-1; CDR3 DNA: TGCAGCGTTGACCCCCGGGGAGATGGCTACACCTTC; CDR3 protein: CSVDPRGDGYTF
D gene: TRBD1; clone size: many; J gene: TRBJ2-3; V gene: TRBV24-1; CDR3 DNA: TGTGCCACCAGTGATTCCGGGACAGCTTCAGATACGCAGTATTTT; CDR3 protein: CATSDSGTASDTQYF
D gene: TRBD1; clone size: many; J gene: TRBJ2-3; V gene: TRBV20-1; CDR3 DNA: TGCAGTGCTAGGGGTTGGGACAGGGCAAATACGCAGTATTTT; CDR3 protein: CSARGWDRANTQYF
D gene: TRBD2; clone size: few; J gene: TRBJ2-7; V gene: TRBV7-2; CDR3 DNA: TGTGCCAGCAGTTGGACTAGCGGGGACTACGAGCAGTACTTC; CDR3 protein: CASSWTSGDYEQYF
D gene: TRBD2; clone size: few; J gene: TRBJ2-1; V gene: TRBV2; CDR3 DNA: TGTGCCAGCAGTGACGGCGGGGGGCCCTACAATGAGCAGTTCTTC; CDR3 protein: CASSDGGGPYNEQFF
D gene: TRBD2; clone size: few; J gene: TRBJ2-7; V gene: TRBV6-6; CDR3 DNA: TGTGCCAGCGGGTTGCGCGGGAGACCCTACGAGCAGTACTTC; CDR3 protein: CASGLRGRPYEQYF
D gene: TRBD1; clone size: many; J gene: TRBJ2-3; V gene: TRBV7-8; CDR3 DNA: TGTGCCAGCAGCCCCCGGAACAGGGGATATGATACGCAGTATTTT; CDR3 protein: CASSPRNRGYDTQYF
D gene: -; clone size: -; J gene: TRBJ2-3; V gene: TRBV7-2; CDR3 DNA: TGTGCCAGCAGCTTAGACAGGGGGGGTCGCGGCACAGATACGCAGTATTTT; CDR3 protein: CASSLDRGGRGTDTQYF